A single sample is the source of the 15 T cell receptor beta chains below, sequenced in a study of blood T cell repertoires in COVID-19. Profiled with immunoSEQ multiplex PCR; TCRdb holds only in-frame clones, not every one. The profile shows around 230,000 clones, about nine tenths of them singletons. Material for sequencing was PBMCs or T cells enriched from blood (not recorded which). These receptors were collected from a woman aged 40 to 50 with acute COVID-19.

The chain is built from TRBV19 and TRBJ1-1; D ambiguous. The V and J ends lost 5 bases and 4 bases respectively, with 14 bases between them. CDR1 is LNHDA, CDR2 SQIVND, per germline (reference sequence). The CDR3 has 14 residues. As DNA, the CDR3 is TGTGCCAGTAGTCCCCAAGGAGTTCGCACTGAAGCTTTCTTT. Encoded protein: CASSPQGVRTEAFF.

This clone occurred once. CDR3 sequence reads: CATCFRAPNTEAFF. CDR3 nucleotide sequence: TGCGCCACCTGCTTCAGGGCGCCGAACACTGAAGCTTTCTTT. The chain recombines TRBV10-1 with TRBJ1-1; D perhaps matches TRBD1 (5 bases). CDR1 is WNHNN, CDR2 SYGVQD, per germline (reference sequence). Deletions cut 10 bases from V and 1 base from J, with 16 bases between. The CDR3 is made up of 14 amino acids.

The gene calls are TRBV29-1 and TRBJ1-1; D is unclear. The CDR3 runs 13 residues. V lost 4 bases and J lost 5, with 14 bases in between. Germline CDR1 and CDR2: SQVTM and ANQGSEA. CDR3 residues: CSVGLGSGTEAFF. CDR3 coding DNA: TGCAGCGTTGGGTTGGGTTCGGGGACTGAAGCTTTCTTT.

The CDR3 DNA is TGTGCCAGCAGCTTAGCGGCGTATCAGGGGGCCCGTGAAGCTTTCTTT. Translating it yields CASSLAAYQGAREAFF. V usage is TRBV7-2 and J usage is TRBJ1-1; 8 bases align to TRBD1. After removal of 0 bases from V and 7 bases from J, the junction contained 10 bases not matched to a gene. Germline CDR1 is SGHTA and CDR2 is FQGNSA. The CDR3 has 16 amino acids.

This chain links TRBV29-1 with TRBJ2-1, with D perhaps TRBD1 (6 bases). V lost 2 bases and J lost 6, with 14 bases in between. The V gene's germline CDR1 is SQVTM and CDR2 ANQGSEA. The CDR3 spans 14 residues. The CDR3 protein is CSVEWGPASNEQFF. The CDR3 DNA is TGCAGCGTTGAATGGGGGCCAGCTAGCAATGAGCAGTTCTTC.

The V gene is TRBV28, the J gene TRBJ2-7; 8 positions match TRBD2. The CDR3 is made up of 15 amino acids. Germline-derived CDR1 and CDR2 are MDHEN and SYDVKM. The V segment lost 4 bases and the J segment 5 bases; nucleotides outside the gene matches: 10. CDR3 coding DNA: TGTGCCAGCAGTTCCGCCACTCGGGGGGGAGACGAGCAGTACGTC. Its translation: CASSSATRGGDEQYV.

The V gene is TRBV30, the J gene TRBJ2-2; D is unclear. The CDR3 covers 16 residues. V dropped 0 bases and J dropped 0 bases, with 11 bases sitting between them. Germline CDR1 reads GTSNPN; CDR2 reads SVGIG (reference sequence). CDR3 amino acids: CAWSVRRKTNTGELFF. The CDR3 coding sequence is TGTGCCTGGAGTGTTAGGCGGAAGACGAACACCGGGGAGCTGTTTTTT.

The V and J genes are TRBV7-3 and TRBJ1-5; 8 bases align to TRBD1. CDR1 is SGHTA, CDR2 FQGTGA, per germline. V was pared by 1 base and J by 2 bases, with 1 base of the junction left unmatched. This CDR3 comprises 15 residues. The CDR3 reads CASSLRGQGNQPQHF. CDR3 DNA: TGTGCCAGCAGCTTAAGGGGACAGGGCAATCAGCCCCAGCATTTT. Complete variable domain (other parts from reference TRBV7-3 and TRBJ1-5): GAGVSQTPSNKVTEKGKYVELRCDPISGHTALYWYRQSLGQGPEFLIYFQGTGAADDSGLPNDRFFAVRPEGSVSTLKIQRTERGDSAVYLCASSLRGQGNQPQHFGDGTRLSIL.

The chain joins TRBV3-1 (or the pseudogene TRBV3-2) to TRBJ1-2; 10 positions agree with TRBD1. The germline CDR1 and CDR2 sequences are LGHDT and YNNKEL (reference sequence). CDR3 size: 14 residues. J gave up 10 bases and V 1 base, and 6 bases lay outside the gene matches. The CDR3 reads CASSQGDRGGYYTF. CDR3 sequence (DNA): TGTGCCAGCAGCCAAGGGGACAGGGGAGGTTACTACACCTTC.

CDR3 region: CASSPPDGQFTQYF. The DNA for the CDR3 is TGTGCCAGCAGCCCCCCCGATGGGCAGTTTACGCAGTATTTT. The chain joins TRBV11-2 to TRBJ2-3; no definite D call. The CDR3 consists of 14 residues. CDR1 SGHAT and CDR2 FQNNGV come from the germline V gene. V was cut by 5 bases and J by 8 bases, with 17 bases left in between.

The V and J genes are TRBV4-2 and TRBJ2-2, with D possibly being TRBD2 (6 bases). The CDR3 loop spans 15 amino acids. CDR1 and CDR2 from the germline V gene are LGHNA and YNFKEQ. V was trimmed by 2 bases and J by 1 base, leaving 8 bases between them. CDR3 in amino acids: CASSQLAQNTGELFF. For the CDR3, the DNA is TGTGCCAGCAGCCAACTAGCGCAGAACACCGGGGAGCTGTTTTTT.

V usage is TRBV18 and J usage is TRBJ1-3; D remains ambiguous. The length of the CDR3 is 14 residues. V gave up 6 bases and J gave up 1 base, with 10 bases separating them. Germline CDR1 is KGHSH and CDR2 is LQKENI. CDR3 sequence (DNA): TGTGCCAGCTCTCCTCAGAAGTCTGGAAACACCATATATTTT. Encoded protein: CASSPQKSGNTIYF.

The count of this clone is one. The chain recombines TRBV27 with TRBJ1-6; D is unresolved. CDR3 length: 18 residues. CDR1 is MNHEY and CDR2 is SMNVEV in the germline V gene (reference sequence). Trimming took off 3 bases at V and 8 bases at J, with 23 bases between the two ends. CDR3 sequence reads: CASSFLSFYSKIDSPLHF. CDR3 DNA sequence: TGTGCCAGCAGTTTTTTGTCCTTCTACTCAAAAATTGATTCACCCCTCCACTTT.

The rearrangement uses TRBV5-1 and TRBJ1-1; 10 nucleotides match TRBD1. Trimming took 7 bases from V and 5 from J; bases not matched to a gene: 8. Germline CDR1 is SGHRS and CDR2 is YFSETQ. The CDR3 is made up of 14 amino acids. This CDR3 reads CASQRDRGGTEAFF. CDR3 sequence (DNA): TGCGCCAGCCAGCGGGACAGGGGTGGGACTGAAGCTTTCTTT.

The chain uses TRBV2 and TRBJ2-1; the match to TRBD1 covers 12 bases. V dropped 0 bases and J dropped 7; count of bases not matched to a gene: 7. The CDR3 loop spans 17 amino acids. CDR1 and CDR2 (germline): SNHLY, FYNNEI. The CDR3 here is CASSEARDRGHRNEQFF. The CDR3 bases are TGTGCCAGCAGTGAAGCGAGGGACAGGGGGCATCGGAATGAGCAGTTCTTC. The full variable domain, rest sourced from reference TRBV2 and TRBJ2-1, is EPEVTQTPSHQVTQMGQEVILRCVPISNHLYFYWYRQILGQKVEFLVSFYNNEISEKSEIFDDQFSVERPDGSNFTLKIRSTKLEDSAMYFCASSEARDRGHRNEQFFGPGTRLTVL.